A selection of T cell receptor beta chains follows, all from one sample in a study of T cell repertoires in cytomegalovirus infection. The antigens for these receptors are not known. In TCRdb, the reads were re-called with MiXCR into one record per CDR3 protein. Here the sample spans 800,000 to 950,000 distinct CDR3 sequences, 32% being singletons. The specimen comprised cultured CD8+ T cells from PBMCs, sampled from culture after CMV antigen stimulation. The receptors shown here come from a human donor in good health (CMV status not recorded). Some clones in this sample may be carry-over from other donors' samples. CDR3s include the opening cysteine and the closing phenylalanine or tryptophan. D genes are given only for firm matches. Where a row states a size, it is once, few, many or the class of an expanded clone; other rows omit it.

>14|-|-|TRBJ1-5|TRBV25-1
CASSVGARNQPQHF
TGTGCCAGCAGTGTGGGAGCCAGGAATCAGCCCCAGCATTTT
>18|-|-|TRBJ2-3|TRBV14
CASSQKKARGGPKDTQYF
TGTGCCAGCAGCCAAAAAAAGGCGAGAGGGGGGCCGAAGGATACGCAGTATTTT
>17|few|-|TRBJ1-3|TRBV19
CASSISSSTISGNTIYF
TGTGCCAGTAGTATATCCTCGTCGACAATCTCTGGAAACACCATATATTTT
>15|many|TRBD1|TRBJ2-5|TRBV7-6
CASTPDREPPGTQYF
TGTGCCAGCACCCCTGACAGGGAGCCCCCCGGGACCCAGTACTTC
>15|-|TRBD1|TRBJ1-2|TRBV7-4
CASNPRGGDNYGYTF
TGTGCCAGCAACCCAAGAGGGGGCGATAACTATGGCTACACCTTC
>16|-|-|TRBJ2-3|TRBV6-6
CASSYSGAGSTDTQYF
TGTGCCAGCAGTTACTCGGGGGCAGGGAGCACAGATACGCAGTATTTT
>11|-|-|TRBJ1-1|TRBV19
CASSHSRWAFF
TGTGCCAGTAGCCACAGTCGATGGGCTTTCTTT
>15|few|TRBD1|TRBJ2-1|TRBV9
CASSQTGTGLNEQFF
TGTGCCAGCAGCCAGACCGGGACAGGGTTGAATGAGCAGTTCTTC
>15|-|TRBD2|TRBJ2-5|TRBV7-9
CASSPGGEGRETQYF
TGTGCCAGCAGCCCAGGAGGGGAGGGAAGGGAGACCCAGTACTTC
>15|-|-|TRBJ2-7|TRBV9
CASSPWDGSNYEQYF
TGTGCCAGCAGCCCCTGGGACGGAAGCAACTACGAGCAGTACTTC
>15|few|-|TRBJ2-5|TRBV6-1
CASSEAANSYLTQYF
TGTGCCAGCAGTGAAGCGGCTAATTCTTATCTGACCCAGTACTTC
>18|many|-|TRBJ2-1|TRBV7-6
CASSAPPRGPPPDNEQFF
TGTGCCAGCAGCGCTCCTCCCCGGGGCCCCCCCCCAGACAATGAGCAGTTCTTC
>14|-|-|TRBJ2-2|TRBV7-2
CASSIQAETGELFF
TGTGCCAGCAGCATACAGGCTGAGACCGGGGAGCTGTTTTTT
>19|few|TRBD1|TRBJ2-6|TRBV7-9
CASTEPRDREYSGANVLTF
TGTGCCAGCACCGAACCCAGGGACAGGGAATACTCTGGGGCCAACGTCCTGACTTTC
>13|many|-|TRBJ1-1|TRBV7-3
CASSFWGGTEAFF
TGTGCCAGCAGCTTTTGGGGAGGCACTGAAGCTTTCTTT
>16|many|TRBD2|TRBJ2-5|TRBV7-2
CASSLFASGGKETQYF
TGTGCCAGCAGCTTATTCGCTAGCGGGGGGAAAGAGACCCAGTACTTC
>16|-|TRBD2|TRBJ2-1|TRBV6-1
CASSEAPAGANNEQFF
TGTGCCAGCAGTGAAGCGCCAGCGGGGGCCAACAATGAGCAGTTCTTC
>13|many|-|TRBJ1-5|TRBV7-2
CASSDRGFQPQHF
TGTGCCAGCAGCGATCGAGGTTTTCAGCCCCAGCATTTT
>16|-|TRBD1|TRBJ2-1|TRBV7-6
CASSFHPMGQNNEQFF
TGTGCCAGCAGCTTTCATCCCATGGGACAGAACAATGAGCAGTTCTTC
>15|-|-|TRBJ2-1|TRBV9
CASSVEGGAYNEQFF
TGTGCCAGCAGTGTAGAGGGGGGGGCCTACAATGAGCAGTTCTTC
>13|-|-|TRBJ1-1|TRBV4-3
CASSQARGTEAFF
TGCGCCAGCAGTCAGGCCCGAGGGACTGAAGCTTTCTTT
>16|few|TRBD2|TRBJ2-7|TRBV28
CASSLVAGGRWAEQYF
TGTGCCAGCAGTTTAGTTGCGGGGGGCCGGTGGGCCGAGCAGTACTTC